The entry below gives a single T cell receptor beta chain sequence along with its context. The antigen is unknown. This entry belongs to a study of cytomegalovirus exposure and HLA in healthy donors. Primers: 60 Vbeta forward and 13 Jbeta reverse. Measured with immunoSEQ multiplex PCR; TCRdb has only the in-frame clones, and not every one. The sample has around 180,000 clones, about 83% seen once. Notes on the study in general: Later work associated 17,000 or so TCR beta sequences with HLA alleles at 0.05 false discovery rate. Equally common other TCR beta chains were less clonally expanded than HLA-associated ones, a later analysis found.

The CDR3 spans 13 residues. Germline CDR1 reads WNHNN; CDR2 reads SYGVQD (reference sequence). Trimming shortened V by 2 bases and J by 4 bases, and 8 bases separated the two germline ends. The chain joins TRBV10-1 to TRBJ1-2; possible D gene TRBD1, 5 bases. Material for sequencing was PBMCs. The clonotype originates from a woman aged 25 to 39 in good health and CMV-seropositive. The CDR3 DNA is TGCGCCAGCAGTGAGCGGGGACTCTATGGCTACACCTTC. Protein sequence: CASSERGLYGYTF.